This T cell receptor beta chain was identified during a study of blood T cell repertoires in COVID-19. Study as a whole: PBMCs, B-cell-depleted T cells, or T cells provided the cDNA or gDNA that made up the material.

Looked up from germline, CDR1 is MDHEN and CDR2 is SYDVKM. V lost 6 bases and J lost 4, with 3 bases in between. This CDR3 has 10 amino acids. Profiling relied on immunoSEQ multiplex PCR, and the TCRdb table lists in-frame clones only, not all of them. The top ten hold 15% of the sample, which has 200,000 to 250,000 clones, about 80% seen once. The rearrangement joins TRBV28 to TRBJ1-2; D remains ambiguous. The receptor comes from a man aged 40-49 years who had recovered from COVID-19. What was sequenced was PBMCs or T cells enriched from blood (not recorded which). The CDR3 protein is CASSGYGYTF. DNA for the CDR3: TGTGCCAGCAGCGGCTATGGCTACACCTTC.